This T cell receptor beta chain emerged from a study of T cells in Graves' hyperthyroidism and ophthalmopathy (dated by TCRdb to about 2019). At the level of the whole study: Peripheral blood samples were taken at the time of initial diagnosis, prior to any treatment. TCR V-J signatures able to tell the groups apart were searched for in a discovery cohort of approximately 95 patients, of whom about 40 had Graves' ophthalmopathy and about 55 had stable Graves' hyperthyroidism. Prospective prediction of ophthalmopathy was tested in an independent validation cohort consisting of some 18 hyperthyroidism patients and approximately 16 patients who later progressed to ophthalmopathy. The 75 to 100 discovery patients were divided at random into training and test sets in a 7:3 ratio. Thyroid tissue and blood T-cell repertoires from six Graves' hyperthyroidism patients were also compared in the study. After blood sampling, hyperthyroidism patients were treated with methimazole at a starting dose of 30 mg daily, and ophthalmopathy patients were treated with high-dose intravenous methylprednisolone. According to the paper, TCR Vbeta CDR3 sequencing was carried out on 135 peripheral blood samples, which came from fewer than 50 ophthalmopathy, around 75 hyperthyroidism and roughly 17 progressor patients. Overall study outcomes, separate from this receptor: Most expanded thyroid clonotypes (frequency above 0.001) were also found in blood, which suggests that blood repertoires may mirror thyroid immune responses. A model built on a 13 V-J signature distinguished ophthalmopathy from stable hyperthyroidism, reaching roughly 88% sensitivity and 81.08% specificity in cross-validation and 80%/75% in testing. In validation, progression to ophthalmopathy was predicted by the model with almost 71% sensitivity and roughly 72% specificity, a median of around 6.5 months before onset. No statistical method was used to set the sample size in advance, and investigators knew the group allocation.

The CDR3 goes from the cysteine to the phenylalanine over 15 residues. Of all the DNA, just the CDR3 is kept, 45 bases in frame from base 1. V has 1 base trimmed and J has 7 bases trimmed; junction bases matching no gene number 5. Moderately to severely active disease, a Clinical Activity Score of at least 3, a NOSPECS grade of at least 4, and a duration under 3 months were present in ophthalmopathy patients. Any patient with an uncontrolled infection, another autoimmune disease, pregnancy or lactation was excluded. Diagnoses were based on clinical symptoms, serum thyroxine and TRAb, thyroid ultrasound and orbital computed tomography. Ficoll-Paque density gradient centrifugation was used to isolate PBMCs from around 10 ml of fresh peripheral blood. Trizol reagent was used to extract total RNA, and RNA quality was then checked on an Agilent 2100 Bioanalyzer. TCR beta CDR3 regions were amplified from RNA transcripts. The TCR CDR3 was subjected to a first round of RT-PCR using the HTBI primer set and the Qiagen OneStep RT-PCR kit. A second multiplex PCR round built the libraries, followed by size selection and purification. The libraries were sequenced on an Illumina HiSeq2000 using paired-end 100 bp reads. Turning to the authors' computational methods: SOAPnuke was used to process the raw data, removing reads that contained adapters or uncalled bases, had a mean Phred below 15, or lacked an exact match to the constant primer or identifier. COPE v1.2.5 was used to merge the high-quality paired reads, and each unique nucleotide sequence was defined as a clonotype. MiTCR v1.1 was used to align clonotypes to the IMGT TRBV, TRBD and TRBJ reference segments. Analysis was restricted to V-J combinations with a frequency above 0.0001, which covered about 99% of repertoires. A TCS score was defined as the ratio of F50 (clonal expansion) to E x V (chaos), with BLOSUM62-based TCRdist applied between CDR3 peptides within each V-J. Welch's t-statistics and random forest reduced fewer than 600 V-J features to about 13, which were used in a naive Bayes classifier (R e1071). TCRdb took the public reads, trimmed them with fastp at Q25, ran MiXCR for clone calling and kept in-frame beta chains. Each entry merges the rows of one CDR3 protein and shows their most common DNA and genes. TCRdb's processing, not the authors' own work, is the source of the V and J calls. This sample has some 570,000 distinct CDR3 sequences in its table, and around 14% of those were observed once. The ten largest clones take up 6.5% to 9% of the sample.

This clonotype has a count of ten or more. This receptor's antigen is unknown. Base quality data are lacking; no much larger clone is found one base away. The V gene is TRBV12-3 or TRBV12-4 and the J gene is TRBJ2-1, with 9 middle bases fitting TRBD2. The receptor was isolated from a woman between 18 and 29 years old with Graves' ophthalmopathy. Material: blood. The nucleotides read TGTGCCAGCAGTTTAGAGGCTAGCGGGAAAAATGAGCAGTTCTTC. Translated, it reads CASSLEASGKNEQFF.